These 30 T cell receptor beta chains were sequenced from one sample in a study of CD8 T cells in ankylosing spondylitis. Study outcomes and limitations: What appeared characteristic of ankylosing spondylitis blood was a TCR beta motif of eight highly homologous variants.

TCRdb re-derived calls from the 5' RACE reads in MiXCR, one entry per CDR3 protein. The sample lists about 750,000 distinct CDR3 sequences, about 20% occurring once. No antigen is known for these receptors. Sequenced input: blood, either unsorted or a sorted T cell fraction (not recorded which). All receptors derive from a male donor with ankylosing spondylitis.

The gene calls are TRBV20-1 and TRBJ1-6; TRBD1 is a possible D gene (5 bases). The germline V and J ends were trimmed by 0 bases and 2 bases, with 14 bases remaining between them. CDR1 is DFQATT, CDR2 SNEGSKA, per germline (reference sequence). CDR3 length equals 17 residues. The CDR3 DNA is TGCAGTGCTAGAGATCGGCGGACGGGACCCTATAATTCACCCCTCCACTTT. It encodes CSARDRRTGPYNSPLHF.

The rearrangement uses TRBV11-2 and TRBJ1-4; D is unresolved. The CDR3 loop spans 14 amino acids. V lost 2 bases, J lost 6 bases, and 10 bases lay in between. Looked up from germline, CDR1 is SGHAT and CDR2 is FQNNGV. In nucleotides, the CDR3 is TGTGCCAGCAGCTTAATGGGGAAATATGAAAAACTGTTTTTT. The encoded protein is CASSLMGKYEKLFF.

There are a few counts of this clonotype. This chain links TRBV7-3 with TRBJ2-7; D gene uncertain. This CDR3 comprises 18 residues. Germline-derived CDR1 and CDR2 are SGHTA and FQGTGA. The V and J ends lost 0 bases and 3 bases respectively, with 21 bases between them. The CDR3 nucleotides read TGTGCCAGCAGCTTAACGTCGCAGGCCAACCCTCCATTCTACGAGCAGTACTTC. It specifies CASSLTSQANPPFYEQYF.

The chain couples TRBV29-1 to TRBJ2-1; no firm D call. The germline CDR1 and CDR2 sequences are SQVTM and ANQGSEA. The V end was cut by 5 bases, the J end by 0 bases, with 8 bases between. The length of the CDR3 is 13 residues. CDR3 sequence (DNA): TGCAGCGTTCTGGCGAGCTCCTACAATGAGCAGTTCTTC. Translated: CSVLASSYNEQFF.

The V gene is TRBV28, the J gene TRBJ2-2; TRBD2 matches at 11 bases. The length of the CDR3 is 15 residues. CDR1 is MDHEN, CDR2 SYDVKM, per germline. Trimming removed 2 bases from V and 11 bases from J; junction bases left unmatched: 7. The CDR3 DNA reads as TGTGCCAGCAGTTTACTAGCGGGAGGCCGCGGAGAGCTGTTTTTT. Residues: CASSLLAGGRGELFF.

This clonotype was detected a few times. The V and J genes are TRBV28 and TRBJ2-2; 9 positions agree with TRBD1. With 1 base clipped from V and 4 bases from J, the junction kept 7 bases outside the gene matches. Germline V lookup: CDR1 MDHEN, CDR2 SYDVKM. CDR3 length equals 17 residues. CDR3 nucleotides: TGTGCCAGCAGTTTATCCATACAGGGGGCGGGCACCGGGGAGCTGTTTTTT. This gives the protein CASSLSIQGAGTGELFF.

The rearrangement uses TRBV9 and TRBJ2-5, with 11 bases matching TRBD2. Germline CDR1 SGDLS, CDR2 YYNGEE. The CDR3 totals 14 residues. V lost 2 bases, J lost 5 bases, and 2 bases stayed unmatched. CDR3: CASSVSGRAETQYF. CDR3 DNA: TGTGCCAGCAGCGTTAGCGGGAGGGCCGAGACCCAGTACTTC.

This clonotype was seen ten or more times. The rearrangement uses TRBV7-6 and TRBJ1-3, with 10 bases aligning to TRBD1. Trimming at V came to 5 bases and at J to 4 bases, leaving 8 bases not matched to a gene. Per germline, CDR1 SGHVS and CDR2 FNYEAQ. The length of the CDR3 is 16 residues. CDR3 sequence reads: CASSLMDRGTGNTIYF. CDR3 DNA: TGTGCCAGCAGCCTCATGGACAGGGGGACCGGAAACACCATATATTTT.

The chain uses TRBV2 and TRBJ1-5; D remains ambiguous. This CDR3 is built from 15 residues. V was cut by 4 bases and J by 0 bases, with 10 bases left in between. Germline V CDR1 and CDR2: SNHLY, FYNNEI. CDR3 residues: CASSASFGSNQPQHF. The CDR3 nucleotides read TGTGCCAGCAGTGCCTCCTTCGGTAGCAATCAGCCCCAGCATTTT.

This clonotype has a handful of counts. The V gene is TRBV12-3 or TRBV12-4, the J gene TRBJ2-7; 8 bases agree with TRBD2. V was clipped by 6 bases and J by 4 bases; unmatched bases: 8. The CDR3 has 14 residues. As DNA, the CDR3 is TGTGCCAGCAGCCTAAGCGGGAGTAGGTACGAGCAGTACTTC. This sequence encodes CASSLSGSRYEQYF.

The gene calls are TRBV7-9 and TRBJ2-2; D not certain. The germline gives CDR1 SEHNR, CDR2 FQNEAQ (reference sequence). This CDR3 region has 14 residues. Trimming removed 4 bases at V and 6 bases at J, with 12 bases between. The CDR3, as DNA: TGTGCCAGCAGCTCCCCGGGTGCACCCGGGGAGCTGTTTTTT. Its translation: CASSSPGAPGELFF.

The gene calls are TRBV7-9 and TRBJ2-7; perhaps TRBD2 as D (5 bases). The CDR3 consists of 15 residues. Per the germline V gene, CDR1 is SEHNR and CDR2 is FQNEAQ (reference sequence). V was clipped by 4 bases and J by 4 bases, with 17 bases between them. CDR3 residues: CASSSSGGGIYEQYF. The DNA of the CDR3 is TGTGCCAGCAGCTCCTCAGGAGGTGGGATTTACGAGCAGTACTTC.

Many counts were recorded for this clonotype. This sequence joins TRBV5-1 and TRBJ2-5; TRBD1 aligns across 7 bases. Trimming cost V 2 bases and J 5 bases; bases outside gene matches: 0. Germline V CDR1 and CDR2: SGHRS, YFSETQ. The CDR3 loop spans 12 amino acids. CDR3 sequence: CASSLQGETQYF. CDR3 DNA: TGCGCCAGCAGCTTACAGGGGGAGACCCAGTACTTC.

Only a few counts were recorded for this clonotype. The chain couples TRBV9 to TRBJ2-7; no clear D. This CDR3 has 15 residues. The ends were cut back, 0 bases at V and 2 bases at J, with 12 bases in the middle. The germline CDR1 and CDR2 sequences are SGDLS and YYNGEE. The CDR3 region has the DNA TGTGCCAGCAGCGTAGAGAGCCGTCCCCCCTACGAGCAGTACTTC. Translating gives CASSVESRPPYEQYF.

This clonotype has a handful of counts. The gene calls are TRBV7-9 and TRBJ2-5, with D possibly TRBD2 on 7 matching bases. The CDR3 has 16 amino acids. The germline V gene has CDR1 SEHNR and CDR2 FQNEAQ (reference sequence). V lost 1 base, J lost 1 base, and 13 bases lay in between. The CDR3, as DNA: TGTGCCAGCAGCTTAGGGGGGGGCACGAGCCAAGAGACCCAGTACTTC. It encodes CASSLGGGTSQETQYF.

The chain links TRBV5-1 to TRBJ1-1; TRBD1 is a possible D gene (6 bases). The V and J ends lost 0 bases and 4 bases respectively, with 16 bases between them. The CDR3 extends over 16 amino acids. Germline CDR1 SGHRS, CDR2 YFSETQ. CDR3 nucleotides: TGCGCCAGCAGCTTGGCAGTGGGGGGCGCTTCCACTGAAGCTTTCTTT. Protein: CASSLAVGGASTEAFF.

The rearrangement links TRBV28 to TRBJ2-5, with 11 bases that match TRBD1. The CDR3 has 17 residues. CDR1 and CDR2 from the germline V gene are MDHEN and SYDVKM. With 3 bases clipped from V and 2 bases from J, the junction kept 8 bases outside the gene matches. Written as DNA, the CDR3 is TGTGCCAGCAGTTTTTATCGGGACAGGGGGATACAAGAGACCCAGTACTTC. Residues: CASSFYRDRGIQETQYF.

This clonotype was seen a few times. The rearrangement uses TRBV2 and TRBJ2-7, with D perhaps TRBD1 or TRBD2 (5 bases each). Germline loops: CDR1 SNHLY, CDR2 FYNNEI. V gave up 7 bases and J gave up 4 bases, with 14 bases separating them. The CDR3 loop spans 13 amino acids. The CDR3 sequence: CASNLRDPYEQYF. In DNA form, the CDR3 reads TGTGCCAGCAACCTCCGGGACCCGTACGAGCAGTACTTC.

This clonotype was seen a few times. This chain joins TRBV5-1 and TRBJ2-5; 12 nucleotides match TRBD1. The germline gives CDR1 SGHRS, CDR2 YFSETQ. The CDR3 runs to 17 residues. The ends lost 3 bases at V and 5 bases at J; junction bases unmatched: 11. This CDR3 is CASSSLSGQGAGETQYF. For the CDR3, the DNA is TGCGCCAGCAGCTCCCTTTCGGGACAGGGGGCTGGGGAGACCCAGTACTTC. Complete variable domain (other parts from reference TRBV5-1 and TRBJ2-5): KAGVTQTPRYLIKTRGQQVTLSCSPISGHRSVSWYQQTPGQGLQFLFEYFSETQRNKGNFPGRFSGRQFSNSRSEMNVSTLELGDSALYLCASSSLSGQGAGETQYFGPGTRLLVL.

The V call is TRBV28, the J call TRBJ1-1; maybe TRBD1 (5 bases). Trimming cost V 10 bases and J 10 bases, with 28 bases left between them. Per the germline V gene, CDR1 is MDHEN and CDR2 is SYDVKM. The CDR3 loop spans 15 amino acids. CDR3 protein: CATSLSGQGREVAFF. Written as DNA, the CDR3 is TGTGCCACCAGCCTAAGTGGGCAGGGTAGGGAGGTAGCTTTCTTT.

This clonotype was detected many times. The gene calls are TRBV12-3 or TRBV12-4 and TRBJ2-1; 7 nucleotides line up with TRBD2. V shed 7 bases and J 8 bases; nucleotides not matched to a gene: 8. This CDR3 region has 13 residues. CDR3 nucleotides: TGTGCCAGCACCCGGGGAGGGCGCGATGAGCAGTTCTTC. It specifies CASTRGGRDEQFF.

This clonotype was observed many times. The J gene is TRBJ1-5, the V gene TRBV9; D remains unclear. Deletions cut 0 bases from V and 4 bases from J, with 5 bases between. Germline assignment: CDR1 SGDLS and CDR2 YYNGEE. CDR3 size: 13 residues. CDR3 region: CASSVAPNQPQHF. CDR3 nucleotides: TGTGCCAGCAGCGTAGCCCCGAATCAGCCCCAGCATTTT.

This clonotype was seen once. This sequence joins TRBV5-1 and TRBJ1-1; no clear D gene. The V end was cut by 4 bases, the J end by 9 bases, with 13 bases between. Germline assignment: CDR1 SGHRS and CDR2 YFSETQ. The CDR3 totals 12 residues. The DNA of the CDR3 is TGCGCCAGCAGCCTGGGTGAGGCTAAAGCTTTCTTT. This sequence encodes CASSLGEAKAFF. Supplemented by reference TRBV5-1 and TRBJ1-1, the full variable domain reads KAGVTQTPRYLIKTRGQQVTLSCSPISGHRSVSWYQQTPGQGLQFLFEYFSETQRNKGNFPGRFSGRQFSNSRSEMNVSTLELGDSALYLCASSLGEAKAFFGQGTRLTVV.

The CDR3, as DNA: TGTGCCAGCAGTTTACCCGCGGACACTCAAAAATCTGCAACTAATGAAAAACTGTTTTTT. It yields the protein CASSLPADTQKSATNEKLFF. The rearrangement uses TRBV12-3 or TRBV12-4 and TRBJ1-4, with TRBD1 as a possible D gene (5 bases). V dropped 2 bases and J dropped 0 bases, with 22 bases sitting between them. There are 20 residues in the CDR3.

This clonotype was detected a few times. V is TRBV12-3 or TRBV12-4 and J is TRBJ2-1, with D perhaps matching TRBD2 (6 bases). Deletions cut 5 bases from V and 5 bases from J, with 13 bases between. CDR3 length: 14 residues. In DNA form, the CDR3 reads TGTGCCAGCAGTATGCCGGGAGTACACAATGAGCAGTTCTTC. As protein: CASSMPGVHNEQFF.

This clonotype came up a few times. The V and J genes are TRBV10-3 and TRBJ2-5, with TRBD2 as a possible D gene (6 bases). V shed 2 bases and J shed 10 bases, with 14 bases lying between them. This CDR3 has 13 amino acids. The germline gives CDR1 ENHRY, CDR2 SYGVKD. The CDR3 DNA follows: TGTGCCATCAGTGAGGAAGGGACTTTCGGCCAGTACTTC. Protein sequence: CAISEEGTFGQYF.

The genes are TRBV2 and TRBJ1-1; D not resolved. The length of the CDR3 is 14 residues. V lost 3 bases and J lost 5, with 13 bases in between. Germline loops: CDR1 SNHLY, CDR2 FYNNEI. CDR3 sequence (DNA): TGTGCCAGCAGTGATGACATGGTGAGGACTGAAGCTTTCTTT. This translates into CASSDDMVRTEAFF.

DNA for the CDR3: TGTGCCAGCAGTTTGCTGCAGGGGGTTTCTGGAAACACCATATATTTT. Its protein product is CASSLLQGVSGNTIYF. J is TRBJ1-3 and V is TRBV28; 7 nucleotides agree with TRBD1. In germline, CDR1 is MDHEN, CDR2 SYDVKM. The length of the CDR3 is 16 residues. With V trimmed by 3 bases and J by 1 base, 6 bases remained unmatched.

There are a few counts of this clonotype. This sequence joins TRBV24-1 and TRBJ2-2; D gene unclear. Germline lookup yields CDR1 KGHDR and CDR2 SFDVKD. V dropped 3 bases and J dropped 5 bases, with 9 bases sitting between them. The CDR3 sequence is 14 residues long. The CDR3 nucleotides are TGTGCCACCAGTGATCAAGGGTGGACCGGGGAGCTGTTTTTT. Protein sequence: CATSDQGWTGELFF.

The genes are TRBV18 and TRBJ1-1; D unclear. Trimming left V 3 bases short and J 1 base short, with 18 bases between. The CDR3 has 17 amino acids. Germline CDR1 KGHSH, CDR2 LQKENI. Here the CDR3 reads CASSPLVGETANTEAFF. CDR3 bases: TGTGCCAGCTCACCGCTGGTCGGGGAGACGGCGAACACTGAAGCTTTCTTT. Full variable domain (outside the CDR3, taken from reference TRBV18 and TRBJ1-1): NAGVMQNPRHLVRRRGQEARLRCSPMKGHSHVYWYRQLPEEGLKFMVYLQKENIIDESGMPKERFSAEFPKEGPSILRIQQVVRGDSAAYFCASSPLVGETANTEAFFGQGTRLTVV.